The rows below give T cell receptor beta chains drawn from one sample of a study of T cells in Graves' hyperthyroidism and ophthalmopathy. TCRdb recomputed calls from the multiplex PCR reads with MiXCR, one row per CDR3 protein. The sample holds roughly 650,000 distinct CDR3 sequences; roughly a sixth are singletons and the top ten take about 3.5%. The sample consisted of blood. These receptors were obtained from a woman between 35 and 50 years old with Graves' ophthalmopathy. Each CDR3 is given with its conserved first and last residue. The order of the fields is clone size, V gene, D gene, J gene, CDR3 DNA, CDR3 protein. A D gene is named only where the DNA matches it firmly. Rows may omit the clone size; those that give it use once, few, many or a size class.

abundance: NA
v_gene: TRBV30
d_gene: NA
j_gene: TRBJ2-6
CDR3nt: TGTGCCTGGAGTCTCCTTGGGGGGGGCCTTACTTTC
CDR3aa: CAWSLLGGGLTF

abundance: NA
v_gene: TRBV13
d_gene: TRBD1
j_gene: TRBJ2-1
CDR3nt: TGTGCCAGCAGCCGTGGACAGGGAAGTGAGCAGTTCTTC
CDR3aa: CASSRGQGSEQFF

abundance: many
v_gene: TRBV12-3/TRBV12-4
d_gene: TRBD2
j_gene: TRBJ2-3
CDR3nt: TGTGCCAGCAGTTTAGGAGCGGGGGATACGCAGTATTTT
CDR3aa: CASSLGAGDTQYF

abundance: few
v_gene: TRBV4-1
d_gene: NA
j_gene: TRBJ2-1
CDR3nt: TGCGCCAGCAGCCAAGAAGAATCCTCCGGAACGTCCTACAATGAGCAGTTCTTC
CDR3aa: CASSQEESSGTSYNEQFF

abundance: many
v_gene: TRBV20-1
d_gene: TRBD1
j_gene: TRBJ2-7
CDR3nt: TGCAGTGCCCTGGATCCCGGGACAGGGGTCTACGAGCAGTACTTC
CDR3aa: CSALDPGTGVYEQYF

abundance: many
v_gene: TRBV7-9
d_gene: NA
j_gene: TRBJ1-2
CDR3nt: TGTGCCAGCAGCGCGCCCCGGGACACACTCTTCTATGGCTACACCTTC
CDR3aa: CASSAPRDTLFYGYTF

abundance: NA
v_gene: TRBV7-2
d_gene: NA
j_gene: TRBJ1-1
CDR3nt: TGTGCCAGCAGCCCAGGGACTCCCCGGGGGAACACTGAAGCTTTCTTT
CDR3aa: CASSPGTPRGNTEAFF

abundance: NA
v_gene: TRBV5-4
d_gene: NA
j_gene: TRBJ1-2
CDR3nt: TGTGCCAGCAGCTTGCGGGCCAGCCCGTATGGCTACACCTTC
CDR3aa: CASSLRASPYGYTF

abundance: many
v_gene: TRBV7-9
d_gene: NA
j_gene: TRBJ2-5
CDR3nt: TGTGCCAGCGGCCCGGGACATCGCGTGGAGACCCAGTACTTC
CDR3aa: CASGPGHRVETQYF

abundance: NA
v_gene: TRBV7-2
d_gene: TRBD2
j_gene: TRBJ2-4
CDR3nt: TGTGCCAGCAGCCTGCGAGCCGGGACTAGCTTAAACATTCAGTACTTC
CDR3aa: CASSLRAGTSLNIQYF

abundance: few
v_gene: TRBV30
d_gene: TRBD2
j_gene: TRBJ2-3
CDR3nt: TGTGCCTGGAGTAGCGAGCGGGGGCAAGTAGATACGCAGTATTTT
CDR3aa: CAWSSERGQVDTQYF

abundance: many
v_gene: TRBV2
d_gene: NA
j_gene: TRBJ2-4
CDR3nt: TGTGCCAGCAGGATGGGTAGCTTAGGCATTCAGTACTTC
CDR3aa: CASRMGSLGIQYF

abundance: NA
v_gene: TRBV9
d_gene: NA
j_gene: TRBJ2-3
CDR3nt: TGTGCCAGCAGCGTCGTGGGAGAGCTCAATACGCAGTATTTT
CDR3aa: CASSVVGELNTQYF

abundance: many
v_gene: TRBV7-9
d_gene: NA
j_gene: TRBJ2-2
CDR3nt: TGTGCCAGCAGCATATTGCTGGGAAACACCGGGGAGCTATTTTTT
CDR3aa: CASSILLGNTGELFF

abundance: few
v_gene: TRBV4-1
d_gene: TRBD2
j_gene: TRBJ2-1
CDR3nt: TGCGCCAGCAGCCCTCGTTCTAGCGGAACCTACAATGAGCAGTTCTTC
CDR3aa: CASSPRSSGTYNEQFF

abundance: NA
v_gene: TRBV6-1
d_gene: NA
j_gene: TRBJ1-2
CDR3nt: TGTGCCAGCAGAGCACCCGCGGGTGAGAGTTTGGGCTACACCTTC
CDR3aa: CASRAPAGESLGYTF

abundance: NA
v_gene: TRBV28
d_gene: NA
j_gene: TRBJ1-1
CDR3nt: TGTGCCATCAGCCTCCCCGGCACTGAAGCTTTCTTT
CDR3aa: CAISLPGTEAFF

abundance: many
v_gene: TRBV5-6
d_gene: NA
j_gene: TRBJ2-1
CDR3nt: TGTGCCAGCGGACTGGGAGAAACCGGCGGTGAGCAGTTCTTC
CDR3aa: CASGLGETGGEQFF

abundance: many
v_gene: TRBV11-2
d_gene: NA
j_gene: TRBJ2-1
CDR3nt: TGTGCCAGCAGCTTAGATAATCTTAAGACAGCGATCAATGAGCAGTTCTTC
CDR3aa: CASSLDNLKTAINEQFF

abundance: many
v_gene: TRBV20-1
d_gene: TRBD2
j_gene: TRBJ2-1
CDR3nt: TGCAGTGCTTCCGGGACTAGCGGGGGGGCTTCCTACAATGAGCAGTTCTTC
CDR3aa: CSASGTSGGASYNEQFF

abundance: NA
v_gene: TRBV4-2
d_gene: TRBD1
j_gene: TRBJ2-7
CDR3nt: TGTGCCAGCAGCCAAGACCACGGACAGGGGGAATCCTACGAGCAGTACTTC
CDR3aa: CASSQDHGQGESYEQYF

abundance: many
v_gene: TRBV30
d_gene: NA
j_gene: TRBJ2-3
CDR3nt: TGTGCCGGTAGGACAGTTTTTATCAGCACAGATACGCAGTATTTT
CDR3aa: CAGRTVFISTDTQYF